The next 10 T cell receptor beta chains were all read from a single sample in a study of CD8 T cells in ankylosing spondylitis (dated by TCRdb to the late 2010s). The library was produced with 5' RACE. TCRdb names Illumina HiSeq 2500 as the instrument used. TCRdb reprocessed the public reads (quality trimming at Q25 with fastp, clone calling with MiXCR) and kept in-frame beta chains. Every entry covers one CDR3 protein and lists the most common genes and DNA from its rows. Across this sample there are roughly 180,000 distinct CDR3 sequences, with over 10% seen only once. Approximately 16% of the sample is taken by the ten largest. Specimen: blood, either unsorted or a sorted T cell fraction (not recorded which). All receptors come from a male donor with ankylosing spondylitis or in good health (not recorded which).

This clonotype was counted only a few times. This chain joins TRBV4-1 and TRBJ2-3, with 11 bases lining up with TRBD2. The germline V gene has CDR1 MGHRA and CDR2 YSYEKL. The trim removed 0 bases at V and 5 bases at J, leaving 16 bases unmatched. This CDR3 contains 20 residues. The CDR3 sequence: CASSQDPLAGGLRPGDTQYF. CDR3 in DNA: TGCGCCAGCAGCCAAGATCCCCTAGCGGGGGGCCTGAGACCTGGAGATACGCAGTATTTT.

This clonotype was detected only a few times. The chain has TRBV15 and TRBJ2-3; 11 bases line up with TRBD1. Trimming cost V 0 bases and J 4 bases; bases outside gene matches: 3. The CDR3 covers 16 residues. CDR1 and CDR2 (germline): LNHNV, YYDKDF (reference sequence). The CDR3 nucleotides are TGTGCCACCAGCAGAGATGGGACAGGGGGGGCAGATACGCAGTATTTT. Residues: CATSRDGTGGADTQYF.

This clonotype was seen at least ten times. This sequence joins TRBV4-1 and TRBJ1-5; D remains ambiguous. The V gene lost 3 bases and the J gene lost 2 bases, with 11 bases spanning the gap. Germline CDR1 and CDR2: MGHRA and YSYEKL. This CDR3 spans 15 amino acids. DNA of the CDR3: TGCGCCAGCAGCCAGACCCCGGCGGGCAATCAGCCCCAGCATTTT. Amino acids: CASSQTPAGNQPQHF.

This clonotype was picked up a small number of times. The chain joins TRBV7-9 to TRBJ2-2; D uncertain. Germline CDR1 and CDR2: SEHNR and FQNEAQ (reference sequence). Deletions cut 10 bases from V and 7 bases from J, with 13 bases between. The CDR3 loop spans 12 amino acids. CDR3 nucleotides: TGTGCCACCATCATTTATGGCGGGGAGCTGTTTTTT. It specifies CATIIYGGELFF. Based on the CDR3 plus reference TRBV7-9 and TRBJ2-2, the full variable domain is DTGVSQNPRHKITKRGQNVTFRCDPISEHNRLYWYRQTLGQGPEFLTYFQNEAQLEKSRLLSDRFSAERPKGSFSTLEIQRTEQGDSAMYLCATIIYGGELFFGEGSRLTVL.

This clonotype was detected ten times or more. V and J are TRBV7-9 and TRBJ2-1; TRBD2 might be the D (6 bases). Germline V gene data show CDR1 as SEHNR and CDR2 as FQNEAQ (reference sequence). This CDR3 is built from 14 residues. V gave up 5 bases and J gave up 7 bases, with 15 bases separating them. The CDR3 sequence is CASSPAGGGNEQFF. CDR3 DNA sequence: TGTGCCAGCAGCCCAGCCGGGGGAGGAAATGAGCAGTTCTTC. The whole variable domain, remainder taken from reference TRBV7-9 and TRBJ2-1, is DTGVSQNPRHKITKRGQNVTFRCDPISEHNRLYWYRQTLGQGPEFLTYFQNEAQLEKSRLLSDRFSAERPKGSFSTLEIQRTEQGDSAMYLCASSPAGGGNEQFFGPGTRLTVL.

This clonotype was counted between two and nine times. The V gene is TRBV27, the J gene TRBJ2-2; 12 nucleotides match TRBD2. CDR1 and CDR2 from the germline V gene are MNHEY and SMNVEV (reference sequence). The trim removed 6 bases at V and 4 bases at J, leaving 3 bases unmatched. The CDR3 extends over 15 amino acids. For the CDR3, the DNA is TGTGCCAGCAGCGGACTAGCGGGAAGCACCGGGGAGCTGTTTTTT. Translating gives CASSGLAGSTGELFF.

The genes are TRBV7-2 and TRBJ2-7; 12 bases line up with TRBD2. The CDR3 contains 15 residues. V lost 3 bases, J lost 6 bases, and 6 bases stayed unmatched. Per germline, CDR1 SGHTA and CDR2 FQGNSA. CDR3: CASSFSLAGGPEQYF. CDR3 bases: TGTGCCAGCAGCTTTTCTCTAGCGGGAGGGCCCGAGCAGTACTTC. The full variable domain, its missing parts supplied by reference TRBV7-2 and TRBJ2-7, is GAGVSQSPSNKVTEKGKDVELRCDPISGHTALYWYRQSLGQGLEFLIYFQGNSAPDKSGLPSDRFSAERTGGSVSTLTIQRTQQEDSAVYLCASSFSLAGGPEQYFGPGTRLTVT.

This clonotype showed up just a few times. The chain joins TRBV25-1 to TRBJ2-3; TRBD2 might be the D (5 bases). The CDR3 length is 15 residues. V gave up 1 base and J gave up 2 bases, with 10 bases separating them. CDR1 MGHDK and CDR2 SYGVNS come from the germline V gene. Here the CDR3 reads CASSEWTLSTDTQYF. The CDR3 coding sequence is TGTGCCAGCAGTGAATGGACTCTCTCCACAGATACGCAGTATTTT.

This clonotype has just a few counts. The chain joins TRBV28 to TRBJ2-5; D unresolved. Trimming stripped 5 bases from V and 0 bases from J, with 10 bases between. CDR1 is MDHEN, CDR2 SYDVKM, per germline. This CDR3 spans 14 amino acids. The CDR3 DNA follows: TGTGCCAGCAGTCCTCGGGTCTACCAAGAGACCCAGTACTTC. Amino acid sequence: CASSPRVYQETQYF.

This chain connects TRBV14 to TRBJ2-7; no clear D gene. V gave up 3 bases and J gave up 3 bases, with 6 bases separating them. CDR1 is SGHDN, CDR2 FVKESK, per germline. The CDR3 length is 12 residues. As DNA, the CDR3 is TGTGCCAGCAGCCAGCCAGACTACGAGCAGTACTTC. It is translated as CASSQPDYEQYF. Based on the CDR3 plus reference TRBV14 and TRBJ2-7, the full variable domain is EAGVTQFPSHSVIEKGQTVTLRCDPISGHDNLYWYRRVMGKEIKFLLHFVKESKQDESGMPNNRFLAERTGGTYSTLKVQPAELEDSGVYFCASSQPDYEQYFGPGTRLTVT.